This TCR beta chain was recorded in a study of Ad26.COV2.S vaccination and SARS-CoV-2 variants. Whole-study findings and limits: Substantial response breadth was reportedly seen for spike-specific CD8+ and CD4+ T cells after vaccination. The TCR breadth and depth analyses may have understated or missed part of the total T cell responses. Ad26.COV2.S recipients had broader spike-specific TCRs (P = 0.0014).

TCRdb's copy holds only in-frame clones and misses some; the assay was immunoSEQ multiplex PCR. The sample contains some 180,000 clones, roughly nine tenths of which appear only once. With regard to this clone: The antigen remains unidentified.

Trimming pared 8 bases from V and 1 base from J, leaving 18 bases between. CDR1 is MDHEN, CDR2 SYDVKM, per germline. The CDR3 extends over 15 amino acids. The chain employs TRBV28 and TRBJ2-7, with D hard to call. The sample here was peripheral blood, taken after recovery from COVID-19. The TCR originated in a human donor who had recovered from COVID-19. The CDR3 DNA reads as TGTGCCAGCTTTACCCCTCGGGCCAGATCCTACGAGCAGTACTTC. Translation: CASFTPRARSYEQYF. Full variable domain (outside the CDR3, taken from reference TRBV28 and TRBJ2-7): DVKVTQSSRYLVKRTGEKVFLECVQDMDHENMFWYRQDPGLGLRLIYFSYDVKMKEKGDIPEGYSVSREKKERFSLILESASTNQTSMYLCASFTPRARSYEQYFGPGTRLTVT.